This TCR beta chain was retrieved from a study of blood T cells in healthy people across ages. This clonotype turned up a few times. The CDR3 extends over 16 amino acids. Looked up from germline, CDR1 is SGHDN and CDR2 is FVKESK. Germline trimming cut 4 bases from V and 7 bases from J; bases unmatched to any gene: 13. A second PCR of 7 to 11 cycles used a sample-barcoded 5' primer and a J-beta primer mix. TCRdb re-analysed the 5' RACE reads in MiXCR, keeping a single row per CDR3 protein. The data contain about 1,000,000 distinct CDR3 sequences, 40% to 55% of them singletons. This TCR was recovered from a woman aged 60 to 75 in good health. Input material: blood. The rearrangement uses TRBV14 and TRBJ2-3; 8 bases agree with TRBD2. The CDR3: CASSPTLAGMIYTQYF. The CDR3, as DNA: TGTGCCAGCAGCCCGACCTTAGCGGGAATGATATATACGCAGTATTTT.